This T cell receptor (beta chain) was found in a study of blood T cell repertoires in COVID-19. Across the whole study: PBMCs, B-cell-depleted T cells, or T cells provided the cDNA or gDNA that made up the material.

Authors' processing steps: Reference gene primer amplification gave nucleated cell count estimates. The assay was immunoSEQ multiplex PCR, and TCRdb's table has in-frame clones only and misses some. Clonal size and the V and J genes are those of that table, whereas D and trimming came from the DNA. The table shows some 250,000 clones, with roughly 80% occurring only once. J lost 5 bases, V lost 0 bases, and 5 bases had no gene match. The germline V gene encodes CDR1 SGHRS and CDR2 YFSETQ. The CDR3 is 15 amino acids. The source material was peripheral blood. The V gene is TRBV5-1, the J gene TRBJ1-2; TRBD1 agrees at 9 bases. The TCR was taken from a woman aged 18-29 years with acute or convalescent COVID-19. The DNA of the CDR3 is TGCGCCAGCAGCTTGGCTCTAGGACAGGGGTATGGCTACACCTTC. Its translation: CASSLALGQGYGYTF.